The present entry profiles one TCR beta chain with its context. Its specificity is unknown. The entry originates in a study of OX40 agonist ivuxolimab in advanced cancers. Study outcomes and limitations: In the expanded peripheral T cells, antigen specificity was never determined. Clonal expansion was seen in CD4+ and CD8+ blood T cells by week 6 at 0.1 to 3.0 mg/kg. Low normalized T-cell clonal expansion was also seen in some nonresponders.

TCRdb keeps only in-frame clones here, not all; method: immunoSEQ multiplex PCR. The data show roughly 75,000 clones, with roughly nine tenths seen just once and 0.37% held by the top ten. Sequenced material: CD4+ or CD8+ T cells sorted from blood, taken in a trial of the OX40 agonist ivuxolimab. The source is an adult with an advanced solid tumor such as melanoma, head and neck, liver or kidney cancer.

The chain's CDR3 is CAISISDEQFF. The CDR3 region has the DNA TGTGCCATCAGCATTAGCGACGAGCAGTTCTTC. The chain has TRBV10-3 and TRBJ2-1; TRBD2 is a possible D gene (5 bases). Trimming cost V 6 bases and J 10 bases, with 10 bases left between them. Germline V gene data show CDR1 as ENHRY and CDR2 as SYGVKD. The length of the CDR3 is 11 residues.